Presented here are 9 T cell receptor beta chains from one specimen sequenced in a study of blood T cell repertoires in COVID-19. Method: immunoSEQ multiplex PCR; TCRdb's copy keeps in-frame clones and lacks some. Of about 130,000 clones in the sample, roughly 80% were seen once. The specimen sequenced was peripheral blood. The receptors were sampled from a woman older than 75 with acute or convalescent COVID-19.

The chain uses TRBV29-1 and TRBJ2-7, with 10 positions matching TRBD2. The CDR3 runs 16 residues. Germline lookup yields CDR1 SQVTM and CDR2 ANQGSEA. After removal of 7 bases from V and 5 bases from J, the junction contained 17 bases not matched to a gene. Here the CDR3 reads CSAEPLFSGGSHEQYF. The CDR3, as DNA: TGCAGCGCCGAACCTCTTTTTAGCGGGGGGTCCCACGAGCAGTACTTC.

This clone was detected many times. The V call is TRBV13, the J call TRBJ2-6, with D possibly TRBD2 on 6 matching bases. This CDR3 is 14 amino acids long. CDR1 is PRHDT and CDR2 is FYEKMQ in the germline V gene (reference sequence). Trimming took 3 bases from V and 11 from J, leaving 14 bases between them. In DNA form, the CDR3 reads TGTGCCAGCAGCTTCGGAGGCGGGGTCCACGTCCTGACTTTC. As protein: CASSFGGGVHVLTF.

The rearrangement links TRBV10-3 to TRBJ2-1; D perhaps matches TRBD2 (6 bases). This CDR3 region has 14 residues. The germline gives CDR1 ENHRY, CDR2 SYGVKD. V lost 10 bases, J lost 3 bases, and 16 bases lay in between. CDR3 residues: CATQEGYSYNEQFF. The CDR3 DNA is TGTGCCACACAGGAGGGGTACAGCTACAATGAGCAGTTCTTC.

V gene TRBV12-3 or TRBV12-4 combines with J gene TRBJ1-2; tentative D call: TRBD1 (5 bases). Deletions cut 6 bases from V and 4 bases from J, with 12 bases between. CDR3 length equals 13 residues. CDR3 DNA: TGTGCCAGCAGCGGAGCAGGGTTCTATGGCTACACCTTC. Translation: CASSGAGFYGYTF.

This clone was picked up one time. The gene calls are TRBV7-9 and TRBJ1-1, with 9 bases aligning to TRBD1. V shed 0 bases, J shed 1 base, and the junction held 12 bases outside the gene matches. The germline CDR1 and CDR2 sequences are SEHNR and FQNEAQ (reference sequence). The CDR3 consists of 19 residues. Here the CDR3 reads CASSLASAGQGLWNTEAFF. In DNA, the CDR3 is TGTGCCAGCAGCTTAGCCTCAGCCGGACAGGGGCTATGGAACACTGAAGCTTTCTTT.

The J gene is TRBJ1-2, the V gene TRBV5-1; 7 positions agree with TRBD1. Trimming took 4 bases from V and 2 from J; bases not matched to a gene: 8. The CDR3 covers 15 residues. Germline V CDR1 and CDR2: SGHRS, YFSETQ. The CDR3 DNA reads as TGCGCCAGCAGCAGGTCAGAGGGACAGAACTATGGCTACACCTTC. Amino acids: CASSRSEGQNYGYTF. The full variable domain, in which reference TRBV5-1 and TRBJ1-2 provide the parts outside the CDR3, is KAGVTQTPRYLIKTRGQQVTLSCSPISGHRSVSWYQQTPGQGLQFLFEYFSETQRNKGNFPGRFSGRQFSNSRSEMNVSTLELGDSALYLCASSRSEGQNYGYTFGSGTRLTVV.

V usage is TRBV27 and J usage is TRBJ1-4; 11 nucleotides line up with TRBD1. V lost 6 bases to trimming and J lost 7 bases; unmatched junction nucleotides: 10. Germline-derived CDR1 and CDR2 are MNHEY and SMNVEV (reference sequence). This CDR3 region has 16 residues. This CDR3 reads CASSPSDRGRGEKLFF. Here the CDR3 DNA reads TGTGCCAGCAGCCCTTCGGACAGGGGGCGGGGTGAAAAACTGTTTTTT.

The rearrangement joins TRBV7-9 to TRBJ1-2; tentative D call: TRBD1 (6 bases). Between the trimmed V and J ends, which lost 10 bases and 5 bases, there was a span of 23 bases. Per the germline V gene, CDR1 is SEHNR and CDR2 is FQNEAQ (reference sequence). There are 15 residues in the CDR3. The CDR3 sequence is CATQRDQGLWYGYTF. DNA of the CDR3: TGTGCCACCCAAAGGGATCAGGGGTTGTGGTATGGCTACACCTTC. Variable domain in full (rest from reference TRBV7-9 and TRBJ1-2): DTGVSQNPRHKITKRGQNVTFRCDPISEHNRLYWYRQTLGQGPEFLTYFQNEAQLEKSRLLSDRFSAERPKGSFSTLEIQRTEQGDSAMYLCATQRDQGLWYGYTFGSGTRLTVV.

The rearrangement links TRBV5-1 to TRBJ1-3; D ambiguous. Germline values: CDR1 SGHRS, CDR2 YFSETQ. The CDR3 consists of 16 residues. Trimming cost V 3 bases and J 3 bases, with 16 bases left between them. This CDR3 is CASSSGGSSSGNTIYF. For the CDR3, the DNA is TGCGCCAGCAGCTCCGGAGGCTCCTCTAGTGGAAACACCATATATTTT.